This TCR beta chain was captured by sequencing in a study of blood T cells in healthy people across ages (dated by TCRdb to between 2014 and 2017). For the study in its entirety: In model experiments, template switching captured roughly one uniquely barcoded TCR beta cDNA molecule for every two T cells. To track age-related changes in TCR beta repertoire diversity, the study relied on deep sequencing normalized with unique cDNA molecular identifiers. Four age groups were formed from the donors: young (average approximately 15 years), middle-aged (approximately 41), aged (62) and long-lived (around 80). To avoid experimental bias, donors of different ages were spread randomly across the sequencing lanes. Two additional independent replicas of 1 million unique cDNA reads from the same blood draw were analyzed for two donors (one aged 18 to 30 and one aged 80 or older). Results and caveats for the whole study, not just this receptor: Conclusive comparison of naive and antigen-experienced compartments was prevented by the profiling of bulk unsorted PBMCs. Estimates of total diversity based on one million sequenced T cells were regarded as lower bounds and as underestimates. Donor CMV infection status was unknown, potentially confounding age-related changes in expanded clonotypes. The long-lived group showed more naive CD4+ T cells, fewer expanded clones and increased TCR diversity than the aged group, suggesting age selection. A strong correlation was found between observed TCR beta diversity and the percentage of naive T cells measured by flow cytometry. Observed TCR beta diversity per million T cells fell roughly linearly with age, and a significant reduction was already apparent by age roughly 40.

Library generation was performed with 5' RACE. Instrument on record: Illumina HiSeq 2500. The second PCR ran for about 6 to 12 cycles and used a J-beta primer mix along with a sample-barcoded 5' primer. A template-switch 5' adaptor carrying 12 random nucleotides introduced a unique molecular identifier onto each TCR beta cDNA molecule. At least 2.5 million CDR3-containing paired-end reads were obtained from each sample. All of the RNA was converted into first-strand cDNA using the Mint cDNA synthesis kit, with a TRBC-specific oligonucleotide serving as the primer. Following uracil-DNA glycosylase treatment, a first 18-cycle PCR with universal primers M1SS and BC2_uni_R was performed on all cDNA. On the authors' methods: Each sample was normalized by randomly selecting 1 million high-quality reads, each carrying a distinct molecular identifier. Reads with shared molecular identifiers were discarded instead of being binned into consensus sequences. MiTCR, run with a Q25 quality threshold and the strictest error-elimination algorithm, handled CDR3 identification, clonotype clustering and error correction. A nonparametric unseen species model using Euler transformation provided a lower-bound estimate of total TCR beta diversity. TCRdb reprocessed the public reads (quality trimming at Q25 with fastp, clone calling with MiXCR) and kept in-frame beta chains. CDR3 protein sequences are deduplicated, and each keeps its most common genes and DNA. The V and J calls were not made by the authors but by TCRdb's processing. The table for this sample lists over 1,200,000 distinct CDR3 sequences; around 59% of them were counted only once. 6.7% of the sample lies in the top ten.

Relative to germline, V is 2 bases shorter and J is 2 bases shorter, with 16 bases between their ends. The CDR3 runs 18 residues from the cysteine to the phenylalanine. Here the CDR3 DNA is all that survives: 54 bases in frame from base 1. The germline V gene encodes CDR1 LGHNA and CDR2 YNFKEQ. For this clonotype: Its antigen is unknown. Base qualities are not provided; no much larger clone lies one nucleotide away.

Systemically healthy Caucasian individuals from Russia, some 38 in total and aged about 6 to 95 years, were included as donors. Ten milliliters of peripheral blood were collected from each donor into EDTA-treated Vacutainer tubes. Ficoll-Paque density-gradient centrifugation was used to isolate PBMCs, with at least 6 million per sample. Total RNA, at least 6 micrograms per sample, was extracted from PBMCs with Trizol reagent. Naive CD45RAhigh/CD27high T cell percentages were measured by flow cytometry on a PBMC aliquot from every donor. What was sequenced was blood. The TCR sequence derives from a man younger than 35 in good health. This chain is built from TRBV4-2 and TRBJ2-6, and the D gene may be TRBD2, 5 bases matching. Read as DNA, the sequence is TGTGCCAGCAGCCAACAAAGATCCGGGGTAGCTGGGGCCAACGTCCTGACTTTC. This encodes CASSQQRSGVAGANVLTF.